Below, one TCR beta chain is given with its context. This record belongs to a study of shared clonotypes between healthy human individuals. The CDR3 runs to 16 residues. Trimming shortened V by 3 bases and J by 1 base, and 10 bases separated the two germline ends. Germline V gene lookup returns CDR1 SGHTA and CDR2 FQGNSA. Repertoires were generated with immunoSEQ multiplex PCR, while TCRdb's copy carries only in-frame clones and drops some. Of 950,000 to 1,100,000 clones listed, approximately 72% are singletons. The chain uses TRBV7-2 and TRBJ2-6; D is perhaps TRBD1 or TRBD2 (5 bases each). The TCR comes from a young man in good health. Sequencing was carried out using memory CD4+ T cells sorted from blood. Regarding subset: CD45RA-negative fraction. The CDR3 DNA reads TGTGCCAGCAGCTTGGGGGTGACGTCTGGGGCCAACGTCCTGACTTTC. Protein sequence: CASSLGVTSGANVLTF. Full variable domain (remainder filled in from reference TRBV7-2 and TRBJ2-6): GAGVSQSPSNKVTEKGKDVELRCDPISGHTALYWYRQSLGQGLEFLIYFQGNSAPDKSGLPSDRFSAERTGGSVSTLTIQRTQQEDSAVYLCASSLGVTSGANVLTFGAGSRLTVL.